This T cell receptor beta chain was retrieved from a study of blood T cells in healthy people across ages. Germline values: CDR1 MDHEN, CDR2 SYDVKM. The CDR3 contains 14 residues. Trimming shortened V by 2 bases and J by 10 bases, and 12 bases separated the two germline ends. A minimum of 6 micrograms of total RNA was extracted per sample. Through a sample-barcoded 5' primer and a J-beta primer mix, a second PCR was run for roughly 6 to 11 cycles. TCRdb re-analysed the 5' RACE reads in MiXCR, keeping a single row per CDR3 protein. The table records 750,000 to 950,000 distinct CDR3 sequences, about 26% of them present only once. A further study also used this sample, focusing on T cells of mothers and their children.

This clonotype originated in a boy aged 5-17 years in good health. The chain recombines TRBV28 with TRBJ1-6; possible D gene TRBD1, 5 bases. Material for sequencing was blood. DNA of the CDR3: TGTGCCAGCAGTTTAGCCAGGGCCGACTCACCCCTCCACTTT. Translated: CASSLARADSPLHF.